Presented here are 17 T cell receptor beta chains from one specimen sequenced in a study of CD8 T cells in ankylosing spondylitis. TCRdb re-derived calls from the 5' RACE reads in MiXCR, one entry per CDR3 protein. The data contain 180,000 or so distinct CDR3 sequences, 11% of them singletons. The source material was blood, either unsorted or a sorted T cell fraction (not recorded which). The receptors here all came from a male donor with ankylosing spondylitis or in good health (not recorded which).

This clonotype was detected a few times. The V and J genes are TRBV19 and TRBJ2-5; a possible D gene is TRBD2 (6 bases). Trimming left V 2 bases short and J 2 bases short, with 12 bases between. Germline lookup yields CDR1 LNHDA and CDR2 SQIVND (reference sequence). This CDR3 contains 15 residues. CDR3 loop: CASSIRHGGQETQYF. CDR3 DNA sequence: TGTGCCAGTAGTATACGGCACGGGGGACAAGAGACCCAGTACTTC. Full variable domain (rest looked up from reference TRBV19 and TRBJ2-5): DGGITQSPKYLFRKEGQNVTLSCEQNLNHDAMYWYRQDPGQGLRLIYYSQIVNDFQKGDIAEGYSVSREKKESFPLTVTSAQKNPTAFYLCASSIRHGGQETQYFGPGTRLLVL.

This clonotype was recorded many times. The chain couples TRBV5-1 to TRBJ2-1; 9 bases match TRBD1. J lost 0 bases, V lost 4 bases, and 8 bases had no gene match. The CDR3 has 17 residues. Germline V gives CDR1 SGHRS, CDR2 YFSETQ. The CDR3 sequence is CASSLRGQGRSYNEQFF. CDR3 nucleotides: TGCGCCAGCAGCCTTCGCGGACAGGGGCGCTCCTACAATGAGCAGTTCTTC.

This clonotype has a count of ten or more. The chain couples TRBV12-3 or TRBV12-4 to TRBJ1-1; 7 nucleotides match TRBD1. This CDR3 spans 14 amino acids. V lost 5 bases to trimming and J lost 1 base; unmatched junction nucleotides: 4. The CDR3 DNA reads TGTGCCAGCAGTCGACAGGGCTCGAACACTGAAGCTTTCTTT. It specifies CASSRQGSNTEAFF.

V and J are TRBV21-1 and TRBJ2-7; the table's D gene call, TRBD2, was not cross checked with the DNA. TRBV21-1 constitutes a pseudogene. This CDR3 has 16 residues. CDR3 in amino acids: CASRIVGRRDSYEQYF. The CDR3 DNA is TGTGCCAGCAGAATCGTCGGCAGGAGGGATTCCTACGAGCAGTACTTC.

This clonotype was picked up many times. The V gene is TRBV3-1, the J gene TRBJ2-3; 9 nucleotides line up with TRBD2. J was trimmed by 1 base and V by 2 bases; bases with no gene match: 4. Looked up from germline, CDR1 is LGHDT and CDR2 is YNNKEL (reference sequence). The CDR3 covers 16 residues. This chain's CDR3 is CASSQRAGGRTDTQYF. The CDR3 DNA reads as TGTGCCAGCAGCCAAAGAGCGGGAGGCCGCACAGATACGCAGTATTTT.

With regard to this clonotype: A much larger clone is a single base away; this may be a read error. This rearrangement joins TRBV3-1 to TRBJ2-2; 7 bases agree with TRBD1. Germline loops: CDR1 LGHDT, CDR2 YNNKEL (reference sequence). This CDR3 has 19 residues. CDR3 in amino acids: CASNQNRVGPGGITGELFF. DNA of the CDR3: TGTGCCAGCAACCAAAATCGCGTGGGGCCAGGGGGAATAACCGGGGAGCTGTTTTTT.

This clonotype was recorded at least ten times. The chain combines TRBV9 with TRBJ1-1; 10 nucleotides match TRBD1. Per germline, CDR1 SGDLS and CDR2 YYNGEE. The CDR3 has 15 residues. V lost 3 bases and J lost 3; bases outside the gene matches: 5. The CDR3 here is CASSGGDRGYTEAFF. The CDR3 coding sequence is TGTGCCAGCAGCGGTGGGGACAGGGGATACACTGAAGCTTTCTTT.

This clonotype was counted at least ten times. The chain carries TRBV9 and TRBJ2-3, with D perhaps assigned TRBD1 or TRBD2 (5 bases each). With 4 bases removed from V and 5 bases from J, the gap between germline ends came to 23 bases. The CDR3 consists of 17 residues. CDR1 and CDR2 (germline): SGDLS, YYNGEE. CDR3 nucleotide sequence: TGTGCCAGCAGCCCAGATGGGGGTAGAGTAGGCCGAGATACGCAGTATTTT. It is translated as CASSPDGGRVGRDTQYF.

The table lists this clonotype with many counts. The chain carries TRBV5-1 and TRBJ2-7, with 9 bases aligning to TRBD1. J lost 7 bases, V lost 0 bases, and 11 bases had no gene match. Germline V gives CDR1 SGHRS, CDR2 YFSETQ. The CDR3 has 16 residues. In nucleotides, the CDR3 is TGCGCCAGCAGCTTGGAAGGGACAGGGCTCGTAAGTGAGCAGTACTTC. This encodes CASSLEGTGLVSEQYF.

This clonotype showed up just a few times. The chain uses TRBV2 and TRBJ2-2; D is perhaps TRBD2 (6 bases). The CDR3 has 14 amino acids. Deletions cut 5 bases from V and 7 bases from J, with 14 bases between. Germline V gene sequence: CDR1 SNHLY, CDR2 FYNNEI. CDR3 region: CASSLGLSSGELFF. CDR3 sequence (DNA): TGTGCCAGCAGTCTGGGACTCTCTAGCGGGGAGCTGTTTTTT.

Concerning this clonotype: Compared with germline, one end of the junction differs, possibly owing to a read error. The chain is built from TRBV9 and TRBJ2-5; TRBD1 is a possible D gene (5 bases). CDR3 size: 12 residues. CDR1 SGDLS and CDR2 YYNGEE come from the germline V gene. CDR3 region: CAGSVGEETQYF. CDR3 DNA sequence: TGTGCCGGCAGCGTAGGGGAAGAGACCCAGTACTTC.

This clonotype occurred many times. The chain recombines TRBV5-5 with TRBJ1-5; D may be TRBD1 (6 bases). The CDR3 spans 17 residues. The germline gives CDR1 SGHKS, CDR2 YYEKEE (reference sequence). The V and J ends lost 0 bases and 0 bases respectively, with 13 bases between them. CDR3 region: CASSLAGQLHSNQPQHF. The DNA of the CDR3 is TGTGCCAGCAGCTTGGCAGGACAGCTACATAGCAATCAGCCCCAGCATTTT.

This clonotype showed up many times. The V gene is TRBV12-3 or TRBV12-4, the J gene TRBJ2-7; 9 bases line up with TRBD1. V shed 7 bases and J 4 bases; nucleotides not matched to a gene: 11. The CDR3 length is 15 residues. The CDR3 loop is CASKKIPGQGYEQYF. CDR3 nucleotide sequence: TGTGCCAGCAAAAAAATCCCGGGACAGGGTTACGAGCAGTACTTC.

This clonotype came up many times. V is TRBV3-1 and J is TRBJ1-5, with D perhaps TRBD1 (5 bases). The CDR3 totals 15 residues. Trimming removed 4 bases at V and 0 bases at J, with 10 bases between. Germline assignment: CDR1 LGHDT and CDR2 YNNKEL (reference sequence). CDR3 sequence reads: CASSPGIYSNQPQHF. The CDR3 nucleotides read TGTGCCAGCAGCCCAGGGATTTATAGCAATCAGCCCCAGCATTTT.

This clonotype was recorded at least ten times. The chain has TRBV12-3 or TRBV12-4 and TRBJ2-7; D is undetermined. Trimming took off 5 bases at V and 0 bases at J, with 14 bases between the two ends. This CDR3 is built from 15 residues. The CDR3 reads CASSVGGPYSYEQYF. The CDR3 nucleotides are TGTGCCAGCAGTGTCGGTGGCCCTTACTCCTACGAGCAGTACTTC.

This chain joins TRBV7-9 and TRBJ2-7, with a tentative D call TRBD2 (7 bases). Per the germline V gene, CDR1 is SEHNR and CDR2 is FQNEAQ (reference sequence). This CDR3 region has 15 residues. Trimming cost V 5 bases and J 4 bases, with 18 bases left between them. The CDR3 here is CASSKRGGPIYEQYF. CDR3 DNA: TGTGCCAGCAGCAAAAGGGGGGGCCCAATTTACGAGCAGTACTTC.

This clonotype ranks as medium-sized. The rearrangement links TRBV12-3 or TRBV12-4 to TRBJ2-7; 8 bases fit TRBD1. With V trimmed by 3 bases and J by 6 bases, 7 bases remained unmatched. This CDR3 is 14 amino acids long. The CDR3 sequence is CASSFAGGNAEQYF. The CDR3 DNA follows: TGTGCCAGCAGTTTTGCAGGGGGCAATGCCGAGCAGTACTTC.